The present T cell receptor beta chain was sequenced within a study of beta chain features in type 1 diabetes. Whole-study results and caveats: PCR might pick shorter templates more often, in the same way for patients and controls. When Type 1 diabetes patients were examined, their TCRB CDR3s proved moderately but significantly shorter in all four CD4+ subsets.

Without exception, sorted populations had purity beyond 95%. Sequenced material consisted of expressed TCRB transcripts (all of the isolated RNA was reverse transcribed). This table comes from immunoSEQ multiplex PCR, and its TCRdb copy is limited to in-frame clones, with some not included. The data contain more than 550,000 clones, over 13% of them singletons. Comment on this clone: Antigen unknown.

The CDR3 consists of 16 residues. V gave up 7 bases and J gave up 3 bases, with 23 bases separating them. Looked up from germline, CDR1 is SQVTM and CDR2 is ANQGSEA. Sequences were obtained from naive CD4+ T cells from blood. This clonotype was obtained from a man aged 18 to 35 with type 1 diabetes. V and J are TRBV29-1 and TRBJ2-3; the D gene is possibly TRBD2 (6 bases). CDR3 amino acids: CSAGSRLRGGTDTQYF. CDR3 nucleotides: TGCAGCGCCGGATCCCGCTTGCGGGGTGGGACAGATACGCAGTATTTT.